The 12 T cell receptor beta chains reported below all come from one sample, sequenced in a study of early T cells in non-severe SARS-CoV-2 infection. TCRdb independently ran MiXCR on the 5' RACE reads; one entry per CDR3 protein. This sample has tens of thousands of distinct CDR3 sequences; around 8.6% occur once, and the top ten carry around 3.7%. The sequences come from whole blood, collected at baseline. The receptors originated from an adult who was a healthcare worker with PCR-confirmed SARS-CoV-2 infection or an uninfected control (not recorded which).

This clonotype was counted at least ten times. CDR3 protein: CASSLRMGAGDTQYF. The CDR3 bases are TGTGCCAGCAGTTTAAGGATGGGGGCTGGAGATACGCAGTATTTT. V usage is TRBV27 and J usage is TRBJ2-3; D possibly corresponds to TRBD1 (6 bases). The CDR3 totals 15 residues. Per the germline V gene, CDR1 is MNHEY and CDR2 is SMNVEV (reference sequence). V was shortened by 2 bases and J by 5 bases, with 14 bases between the two germline ends.

This clonotype was observed a few times. This chain joins TRBV5-1 and TRBJ2-1, with D perhaps TRBD1 (6 bases). The CDR3 is made up of 14 amino acids. Trimming left V 4 bases short and J 7 bases short, with 15 bases between. Germline V gene sequence: CDR1 SGHRS, CDR2 YFSETQ. CDR3: CASSPGHLGNEQFF. In nucleotides, the CDR3 is TGCGCCAGCAGCCCGGGACACCTGGGGAATGAGCAGTTCTTC.

This clonotype was counted a few times. The chain has TRBV11-2 and TRBJ2-7, with TRBD1 identical over 9 bases. V lost 5 bases to trimming and J lost 4 bases; unmatched junction nucleotides: 9. This CDR3 region has 15 residues. Germline CDR1 and CDR2: SGHAT and FQNNGV. CDR3 sequence: CASSQVIDRGYEQYF. CDR3 DNA: TGTGCCAGCAGCCAGGTGATTGACAGGGGGTACGAGCAGTACTTC.

This clonotype was recorded a few times. In nucleotides, the CDR3 is TGCGCCAGCAGCCAAGATCCAGGCTGGGGGAGCACAGATACGCAGTATTTT. This codes for CASSQDPGWGSTDTQYF. The rearrangement links TRBV4-1 to TRBJ2-3; the D gene could be TRBD1 or TRBD2 (5 bases each). From germline, CDR1 is MGHRA and CDR2 YSYEKL. The CDR3 has 17 amino acids. The V end was cut by 0 bases, the J end by 0 bases, with 13 bases between.

The chain recombines TRBV20-1 with TRBJ2-1; 10 bases agree with TRBD2. V trimming: 3 bases; J trimming: 2 bases; junction bases outside the gene matches: 10. Germline lookup yields CDR1 DFQATT and CDR2 SNEGSKA (reference sequence). The CDR3 contains 17 residues. The DNA of the CDR3 is TGCAGTGCTAGCAGACTAGCGGGTCTCGAAACCTACAATGAGCAGTTCTTC. It translates to CSASRLAGLETYNEQFF.

This clonotype was recorded a few times. The chain links TRBV11-3 to TRBJ2-3; D is unclear. V was trimmed by 5 bases and J by 6 bases, leaving 15 bases between them. Germline assignment: CDR1 SGHNT and CDR2 YENEEA. The CDR3 contains 14 residues. The CDR3 DNA sequence: TGTGCCAGCAGCCTAGGGCACGGAAGCGATACGCAGTATTTT. Protein product: CASSLGHGSDTQYF. Variable domain in full (rest from reference TRBV11-3 and TRBJ2-3): EAGVVQSPRYKIIEKKQPVAFWCNPISGHNTLYWYLQNLGQGPELLIRYENEEAVDDSQLPKDRFSAERLKGVDSTLKIQPAELGDSAVYLCASSLGHGSDTQYFGPGTRLTVL.

The chain links TRBV28 to TRBJ2-1; TRBD2 aligns across 8 bases. The CDR3 covers 15 residues. Trimming removed 4 bases from V and 8 bases from J; junction bases left unmatched: 10. In germline, CDR1 is MDHEN, CDR2 SYDVKM. CDR3 nucleotide sequence: TGTGCCAGCAGTTCTGCGGGGGGCGGGAGCGATGAGCAGTTCTTC. Translation: CASSSAGGGSDEQFF.

This clonotype showed up just a few times. The rearrangement uses TRBV27 and TRBJ2-7, with 9 bases aligning to TRBD1. V gave up 7 bases and J gave up 5 bases; unmatched junction bases: 9. The CDR3 is 14 residues long. CDR1 is MNHEY, CDR2 SMNVEV, per germline (reference sequence). In DNA form, the CDR3 reads TGTGCCAGCACCCACAACAGGGGGCTCGACGAGCAGTACTTC. Amino acids: CASTHNRGLDEQYF.

This clonotype turned up a few times. The rearrangement joins TRBV19 to TRBJ2-1; a possible D gene is TRBD2 (5 bases). Germline V gene lookup returns CDR1 LNHDA and CDR2 SQIVND (reference sequence). Between the trimmed V and J ends, which lost 9 bases and 6 bases, there was a span of 9 bases. CDR3 length equals 11 residues. DNA for the CDR3: TGTGCCAGCCGCAGCGGCAATGAGCAGTTCTTC. Translation gives CASRSGNEQFF.

This clonotype came up many times. The rearrangement uses TRBV20-1 and TRBJ2-1; 9 bases are a match to TRBD1. The germline CDR1 and CDR2 sequences are DFQATT and SNEGSKA (reference sequence). The CDR3 totals 20 residues. Unmatched junction bases numbered 17, after V lost 0 bases and J lost 2 bases. The CDR3 nucleotides read TGCAGTGCTAGAGATAGCACCGGGACAGGGTTCGGGGGAACCTACAATGAGCAGTTCTTC. Translated, it gives CSARDSTGTGFGGTYNEQFF.

This clonotype was counted a few times. This chain links TRBV28 with TRBJ2-3, with a possible D match to TRBD2 (6 bases). The germline V gene has CDR1 MDHEN and CDR2 SYDVKM. The CDR3 has 13 amino acids. V shed 4 bases and J shed 10 bases, with 15 bases lying between them. CDR3 in amino acids: CASSSGTSASQYF. As DNA, the CDR3 is TGTGCCAGCAGTTCCGGGACTTCAGCTTCGCAGTATTTT.

This clonotype was found many times. The V and J genes are TRBV5-1 and TRBJ1-4, with D maybe TRBD1 (5 bases). V was cut by 4 bases and J by 7 bases, with 17 bases left in between. The CDR3 runs 15 residues. Germline lookup yields CDR1 SGHRS and CDR2 YFSETQ. DNA for the CDR3: TGCGCCAGCAGCCCCCGGGGGGGACGAGGTGAAAAACTGTTTTTT. This translates into CASSPRGGRGEKLFF.